This passage covers 24 T cell receptor beta chains from one sample sequenced in a study of OX40 agonist ivuxolimab in advanced cancers. Clones were sequenced by immunoSEQ multiplex PCR, and TCRdb holds only the in-frame ones, with some missing. Of fewer than 65,000 clones listed, roughly 86% are singletons. Material: CD4+ or CD8+ T cells sorted from blood, obtained in a trial of the OX40 agonist ivuxolimab. Receptor source: an adult with an advanced solid tumor such as melanoma, head and neck, liver or kidney cancer.

The rearrangement joins TRBV28 to TRBJ1-2; D may be TRBD1 (6 bases). This CDR3 contains 15 residues. Looked up from germline, CDR1 is MDHEN and CDR2 is SYDVKM. V lost 1 base to trimming and J lost 6 bases, with 15 bases between them. CDR3 loop: CASSLFGGLSHGYTF. Here the CDR3 DNA reads TGTGCCAGCAGTTTATTCGGGGGGCTGAGCCATGGCTACACCTTC.

V gene TRBV10-3 combines with J gene TRBJ2-7, with D maybe TRBD2 (5 bases). The V end lost 4 bases, the J end lost 4 bases, and 8 bases lay between the germline ends. Per the germline V gene, CDR1 is ENHRY and CDR2 is SYGVKD. The CDR3 runs 12 residues. The CDR3 spells CAISGEGYEQYF. The CDR3 DNA is TGTGCCATCAGTGGAGAGGGTTACGAGCAGTACTTC.

V gene TRBV7-9 combines with J gene TRBJ2-5; D not resolved. The CDR3 runs 14 residues. V lost 7 bases to trimming and J lost 0 bases, with 12 bases between them. The germline CDR1 and CDR2 sequences are SEHNR and FQNEAQ (reference sequence). The CDR3 sequence: CASIPAAYQETQYF. CDR3 sequence (DNA): TGTGCCAGCATACCGGCTGCTTACCAAGAGACCCAGTACTTC.

The CDR3: CASSESGTGVGYTF. The CDR3 nucleotides read TGTGCCAGCAGTGAATCCGGGACAGGGGTTGGCTACACCTTC. V is TRBV2 and J is TRBJ1-2; 10 bases map to TRBD1. Germline-derived CDR1 and CDR2 are SNHLY and FYNNEI. The V gene end was trimmed by 2 bases and the J gene end by 7 bases; junction bases not matched to a gene: 4. CDR3 length equals 14 residues.

The chain carries TRBV19 and TRBJ2-4; D not certain. The CDR3 has 15 amino acids. Per germline, CDR1 LNHDA and CDR2 SQIVND (reference sequence). The ends were cut back, 5 bases at V and 3 bases at J, with 14 bases in the middle. The CDR3 reads CASSVALASKNIQYF. The DNA of the CDR3 is TGTGCCAGTAGTGTTGCGCTGGCTAGCAAAAACATTCAGTACTTC.

V is TRBV11-2 and J is TRBJ2-7; 8 bases agree with TRBD1. CDR1 and CDR2 (germline): SGHAT, FQNNGV. This CDR3 comprises 15 residues. J lost 0 bases, V lost 5 bases, and 6 bases had no gene match. DNA of the CDR3: TGTGCCAGCAGCCCCAACAGGGGGAGCTCCTACGAGCAGTACTTC. Its translation is CASSPNRGSSYEQYF.

Written as DNA, the CDR3 is TGTGCCAGCCCCCCTCGCGCTCGCGGGATCAAACTGGCAGATACGCAGTATTTT. It encodes CASPPRARGIKLADTQYF. The gene calls are TRBV28 and TRBJ2-3; D possibly corresponds to TRBD2 (6 bases). This CDR3 is built from 18 residues. Germline V gene data show CDR1 as MDHEN and CDR2 as SYDVKM. Trimming left V 8 bases short and J 4 bases short, with 28 bases between.

This sequence joins TRBV19 and TRBJ1-4; D not certain. The CDR3 covers 16 residues. Trimming stripped 3 bases from V and 4 bases from J, with 15 bases between. CDR1 and CDR2 (germline): LNHDA, SQIVND (reference sequence). The CDR3: CASSISHLNYNEKLFF. Written as DNA, the CDR3 is TGTGCCAGTAGTATTTCCCACCTGAACTATAATGAAAAACTGTTTTTT.

This clone was observed once. The chain carries TRBV6-6 and TRBJ1-1; D is undetermined. This CDR3 has 15 residues. The germline V and J ends were trimmed by 5 bases and 4 bases, with 17 bases remaining between them. Germline V gives CDR1 MNHNY, CDR2 SVGAGI (reference sequence). CDR3 loop: CASSTLGRGSTEAFF. DNA of the CDR3: TGTGCCAGCAGTACCCTCGGGCGAGGGAGCACTGAAGCTTTCTTT.

The chain has TRBV7-6 and TRBJ2-1; 10 bases align to TRBD2. The junction had 7 bases not matched to a gene; V was cut back by 2 bases and J by 3 bases. In germline, CDR1 is SGHVS, CDR2 FNYEAQ. The CDR3 runs to 17 residues. CDR3 amino acids: CASSLRASGSGYNEQFF. The CDR3 DNA is TGTGCCAGCAGCTTACGAGCTAGCGGGAGCGGCTACAATGAGCAGTTCTTC.

This clone was observed once. The rearrangement uses TRBV19 and TRBJ2-2, with 7 bases that match TRBD1. Germline V gives CDR1 LNHDA, CDR2 SQIVND (reference sequence). V shed 3 bases, J shed 5 bases, and the junction held 9 bases outside the gene matches. The CDR3 consists of 16 residues. The chain's CDR3 is CASSIWTGIETGELFF. The DNA for the CDR3 is TGTGCCAGTAGTATTTGGACAGGTATCGAGACCGGGGAGCTGTTTTTT. The full variable domain, completed using reference TRBV19 and TRBJ2-2, is DGGITQSPKYLFRKEGQNVTLSCEQNLNHDAMYWYRQDPGQGLRLIYYSQIVNDFQKGDIAEGYSVSREKKESFPLTVTSAQKNPTAFYLCASSIWTGIETGELFFGEGSRLTVL.

The chain recombines TRBV21-1 with TRBJ2-7; the table's D gene call, TRBD1, was not cross checked with the DNA. TRBV21-1 is classified as a pseudogene. CDR3 length: 17 amino acids. CDR3 loop: CASSNWGEGHPVYEQYF. In nucleotides, the CDR3 is TGTGCCAGCAGCAATTGGGGCGAGGGACACCCTGTCTACGAGCAGTACTTC.

This chain joins TRBV5-6 and TRBJ1-5; D not resolved. This CDR3 is 12 amino acids long. With 4 bases removed from V and 7 bases from J, the gap between germline ends came to 9 bases. Germline V gene sequence: CDR1 SGHDT, CDR2 YYEEEE. CDR3 coding DNA: TGTGCCAGCAGCATCGGGAACCAGCCCCAGCATTTT. This translates into CASSIGNQPQHF. The full variable domain, its missing parts supplied by reference TRBV5-6 and TRBJ1-5, is DAGVTQSPTHLIKTRGQQVTLRCSPKSGHDTVSWYQQALGQGPQFIFQYYEEEERQRGNFPDRFSGHQFPNYSSELNVNALLLGDSALYLCASSIGNQPQHFGDGTRLSIL.

The V call is TRBV5-1, the J call TRBJ2-3; D is unresolved. The CDR3 is made up of 11 amino acids. V was cut by 2 bases and J by 6 bases, with 4 bases left in between. In germline, CDR1 is SGHRS, CDR2 YFSETQ. The chain's CDR3 is CASSLGDTQYF. DNA of the CDR3: TGCGCCAGCAGCTTAGGGGATACGCAGTATTTT.

The rearrangement links TRBV9 to TRBJ2-7; 7 bases are a match to TRBD1. CDR1 and CDR2 from the germline V gene are SGDLS and YYNGEE. The V and J ends lost 3 bases and 2 bases, in that order; junction bases with no gene match: 5. The CDR3 length is 14 residues. In DNA, the CDR3 is TGTGCCAGCAGCGCCGGACAGGATACCTACGAGCAGTACTTC. This encodes CASSAGQDTYEQYF.

This chain uses TRBV27 with TRBJ2-7; 9 bases match TRBD1. CDR1 is MNHEY, CDR2 SMNVEV, per germline (reference sequence). The CDR3 contains 16 residues. J lost 2 bases, V lost 2 bases, and 7 bases had no gene match. The chain's CDR3 is CASSLKAGTGPYEQYF. As DNA, the CDR3 is TGTGCCAGCAGTTTAAAGGCGGGGACAGGGCCCTACGAGCAGTACTTC.

This clone was found once. The rearrangement joins TRBV28 to TRBJ1-6; a possible D gene is TRBD1 (5 bases). The CDR3 runs to 14 residues. V dropped 5 bases and J dropped 6 bases, with 11 bases sitting between them. Germline V gives CDR1 MDHEN, CDR2 SYDVKM. The CDR3 region is CASSPLGGNSPLHF. The CDR3 DNA reads TGTGCCAGCAGTCCTCTTGGGGGTAATTCACCCCTCCACTTT.

The genes are TRBV4-2 and TRBJ2-1; D uncertain. Trimming shortened V by 1 base and J by 0 bases, and 7 bases separated the two germline ends. Germline CDR1 reads LGHNA; CDR2 reads YNFKEQ. The CDR3 runs to 15 residues. CDR3 in amino acids: CASSQGISSYNEQFF. The CDR3 DNA follows: TGTGCCAGCAGCCAAGGTATAAGCTCCTACAATGAGCAGTTCTTC.

The V gene is TRBV19, the J gene TRBJ2-7, with TRBD2 matching over 11 bases. The length of the CDR3 is 12 residues. Per germline, CDR1 LNHDA and CDR2 SQIVND (reference sequence). V gave up 10 bases and J gave up 7 bases; unmatched junction bases: 6. The CDR3 bases are TGTGCCACGGGACTAGCGGAGAAGGAGCAGTACTTC. This translates into CATGLAEKEQYF.

The CDR3 nucleotides read TGTGCCAGCAGCCAGTTGACATGGAATGGTTACGAGCAGTACTTC. Protein sequence: CASSQLTWNGYEQYF. This chain uses TRBV14 with TRBJ2-7; D not certain. V was trimmed by 3 bases and J by 4 bases, leaving 16 bases between them. This CDR3 is 15 amino acids long. Germline V gives CDR1 SGHDN, CDR2 FVKESK.

The V call is TRBV28, the J call TRBJ1-1; TRBD1 is a possible D gene (5 bases). The CDR3 covers 12 residues. Per the germline V gene, CDR1 is MDHEN and CDR2 is SYDVKM. Between the trimmed V and J ends, which lost 10 bases and 1 base, there was a span of 10 bases. The CDR3 nucleotides read TGTGCCACCAGGGTGGCGAACACTGAAGCTTTCTTT. It codes for CATRVANTEAFF.

This clone was observed a handful of times. The chain uses TRBV7-9 and TRBJ2-1; a weak D match, TRBD1 (5 bases). The CDR3 loop spans 14 amino acids. Per the germline V gene, CDR1 is SEHNR and CDR2 is FQNEAQ (reference sequence). V gave up 4 bases and J gave up 0 bases, with 7 bases separating them. The CDR3 region has the DNA TGTGCCAGCAGCTACAGGAGCTCCTACAATGAGCAGTTCTTC. It codes for CASSYRSSYNEQFF.

The chain combines TRBV19 with TRBJ1-2; 7 bases are a match to TRBD1. The CDR3 is 11 amino acids. The germline V gene encodes CDR1 LNHDA and CDR2 SQIVND (reference sequence). V shed 8 bases and J 12 bases; nucleotides not matched to a gene: 9. The DNA for the CDR3 is TGTGCCAGTCGGGAGGGGGCAAGGCACACCTTC. It encodes CASREGARHTF.

The chain recombines TRBV6-5 with TRBJ2-6, with D perhaps matching TRBD1 (5 bases). Trimming removed 5 bases at V and 0 bases at J, with 8 bases between. In germline, CDR1 is MNHEY, CDR2 SVGAGI. The CDR3 runs to 15 residues. CDR3 amino acids: CASSPGHSGANVLTF. The CDR3 DNA reads TGTGCCAGCAGTCCCGGACACTCTGGGGCCAACGTCCTGACTTTC.